This TCR beta chain emerged from a study of PD-L1 blockade in urothelial cancer. Study at large: Patients had received 0 to 3 prior chemotherapy regimens.

TCRdb keeps only in-frame clones here, not all; method: immunoSEQ multiplex PCR. The sample holds more than 40,000 clones; around 89% are singletons and the top ten take 11% to 15%. Sequenced here: PBMCs, sampled around atezolizumab (anti-PD-L1) treatment. This receptor was taken from a woman in her fifties or sixties with urothelial cancer.

The CDR3 loop is CASSEEQGANQPQHF. In DNA, the CDR3 is TGTGCCAGCAGTGAGGAACAGGGGGCCAATCAGCCCCAGCATTTT. The chain employs TRBV2 and TRBJ1-5; the match to TRBD1 covers 9 bases. The CDR3 sequence is 15 residues long. V trimming: 3 bases; J trimming: 3 bases; junction bases outside the gene matches: 3. Germline V CDR1 and CDR2: SNHLY, FYNNEI.